In this sample, the clone carrying this TCR beta chain turned up a few times. This CDR3 is built from 17 residues. Germline CDR1 SGHTS, CDR2 YDEGEE. With V trimmed by 0 bases and J by 3 bases, 9 bases remained unmatched. The data were taken from a study of blood T cell repertoires in COVID-19. Looking at the study overall: From the United States, Italy and Spain came samples of acute and convalescent COVID-19. PBMCs, B-cell-depleted T cells, or T cells provided the cDNA or gDNA that made up the material.

In the study's own analysis: Scientists estimated how many nucleated cells there were by amplifying reference gene primers. Using immunoSEQ multiplex PCR, the repertoire was profiled, and TCRdb retains in-frame clones only, with some absent. V and J calls and clone size are those listed in that table; D and trimming were worked out from the DNA. The sample yields 70,000 to 80,000 clones, 86% seen once. The origin of this receptor is a human donor in a cohort sampled during active COVID-19. The sequenced sample consisted of peripheral blood. The V and J genes are TRBV5-8 and TRBJ2-4; 7 nucleotides line up with TRBD1. The CDR3 sequence: CASSLGQGDLFKNIQYF. CDR3 in DNA: TGTGCCAGCAGCTTGGGTCAGGGGGATCTTTTCAAAAACATTCAGTACTTC.